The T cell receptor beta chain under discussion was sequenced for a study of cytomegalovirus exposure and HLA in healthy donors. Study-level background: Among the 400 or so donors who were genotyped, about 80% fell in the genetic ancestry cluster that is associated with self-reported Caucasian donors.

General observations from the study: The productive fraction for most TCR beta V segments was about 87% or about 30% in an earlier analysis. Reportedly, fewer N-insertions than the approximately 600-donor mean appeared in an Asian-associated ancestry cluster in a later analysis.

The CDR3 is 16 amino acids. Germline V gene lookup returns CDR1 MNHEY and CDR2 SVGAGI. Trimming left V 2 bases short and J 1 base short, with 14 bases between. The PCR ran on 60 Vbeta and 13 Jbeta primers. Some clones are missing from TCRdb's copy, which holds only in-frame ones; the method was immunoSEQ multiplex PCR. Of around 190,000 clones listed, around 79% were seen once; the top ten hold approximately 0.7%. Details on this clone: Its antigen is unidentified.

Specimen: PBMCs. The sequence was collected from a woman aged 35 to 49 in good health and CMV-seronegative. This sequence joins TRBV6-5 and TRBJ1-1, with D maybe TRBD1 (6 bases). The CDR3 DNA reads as TGTGCCAGCAGTTACACGACTTTACAGGGGAACACTGAAGCTTTCTTT. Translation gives CASSYTTLQGNTEAFF.